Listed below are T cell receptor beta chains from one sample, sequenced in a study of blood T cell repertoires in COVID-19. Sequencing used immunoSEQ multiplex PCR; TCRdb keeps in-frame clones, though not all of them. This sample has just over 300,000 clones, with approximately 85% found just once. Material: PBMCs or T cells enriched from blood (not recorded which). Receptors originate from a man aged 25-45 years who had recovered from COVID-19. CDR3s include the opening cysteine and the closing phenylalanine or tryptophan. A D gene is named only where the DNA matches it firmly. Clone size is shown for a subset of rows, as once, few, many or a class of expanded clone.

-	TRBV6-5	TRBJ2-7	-	TGTGCCAGCAGCCGCCTCGGCGAGCAGTACTTC	CASSRLGEQYF
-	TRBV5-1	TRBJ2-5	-	TGCGCCAGCAGCGTTGGTGACACCCAAGAGACCCAGTACTTC	CASSVGDTQETQYF
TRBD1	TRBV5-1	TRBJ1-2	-	TGCGCCAGCAGCTTGGAACAGGGGGCTGGCTACACCTTC	CASSLEQGAGYTF
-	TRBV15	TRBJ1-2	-	TGTGCCACCAGCAAACCTTCCGAGACAGCCCATGCCTACACCTTC	CATSKPSETAHAYTF
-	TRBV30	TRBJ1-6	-	TGTGCCTGGAGCTCAGTTTATAATTCACCCCTCCACTTT	CAWSSVYNSPLHF
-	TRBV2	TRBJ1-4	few	TGTGCCAGCACTAACACAGATAATGAAAAACTGTTTTTT	CASTNTDNEKLFF
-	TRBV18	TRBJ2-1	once	TGTGCCAGCTCACCTGGTGCTACGTACAATGAGCAGTTCTTC	CASSPGATYNEQFF
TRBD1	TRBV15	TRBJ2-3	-	TGTGCCACCAGCAGGAGGACAGGGGGCACAGATACGCAGTATTTT	CATSRRTGGTDTQYF
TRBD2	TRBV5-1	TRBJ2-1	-	TGCGCCAGCAGCTTGGGGCCATCGACTAGCGGGGGAGGTAATGAGCAGTTCTTC	CASSLGPSTSGGGNEQFF
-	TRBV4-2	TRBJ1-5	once	TGTGCCAGCAGCCTAATGTCAGGGGACCATAGCAATCAGCCCCAGCATTTT	CASSLMSGDHSNQPQHF
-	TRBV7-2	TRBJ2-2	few	TGTGCCAGGTTCAGGACTCTCGAAACGAATACCGGGGAGCTGTTTTTT	CARFRTLETNTGELFF
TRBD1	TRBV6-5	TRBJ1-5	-	TGTGCCAGCAGTTCCACCTGGACAGGGCAGCCCCAGCATTTT	CASSSTWTGQPQHF
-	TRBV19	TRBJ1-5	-	TGTGCCAGTAGTGCCCGTAGGGGGAAGGATCAGCCCCAGCATTTT	CASSARRGKDQPQHF